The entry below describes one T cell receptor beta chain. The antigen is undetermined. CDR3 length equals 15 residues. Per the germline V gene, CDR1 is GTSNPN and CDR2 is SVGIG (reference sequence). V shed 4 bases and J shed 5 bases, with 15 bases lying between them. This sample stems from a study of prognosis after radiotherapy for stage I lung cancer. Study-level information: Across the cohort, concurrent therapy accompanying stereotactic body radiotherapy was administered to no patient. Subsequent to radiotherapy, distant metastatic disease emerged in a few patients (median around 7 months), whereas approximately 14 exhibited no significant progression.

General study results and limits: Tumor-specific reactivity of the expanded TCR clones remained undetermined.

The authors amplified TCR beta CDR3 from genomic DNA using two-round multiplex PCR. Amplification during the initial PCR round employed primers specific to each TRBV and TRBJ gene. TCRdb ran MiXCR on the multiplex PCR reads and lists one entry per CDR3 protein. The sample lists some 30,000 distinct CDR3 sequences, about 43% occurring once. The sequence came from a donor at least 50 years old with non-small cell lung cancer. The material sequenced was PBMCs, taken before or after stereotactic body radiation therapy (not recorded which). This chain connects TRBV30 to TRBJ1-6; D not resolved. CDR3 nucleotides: TGTGCCTGGAAGAATGGGCAGGCAAATAATTCACCCCTCCACTTT. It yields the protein CAWKNGQANNSPLHF.